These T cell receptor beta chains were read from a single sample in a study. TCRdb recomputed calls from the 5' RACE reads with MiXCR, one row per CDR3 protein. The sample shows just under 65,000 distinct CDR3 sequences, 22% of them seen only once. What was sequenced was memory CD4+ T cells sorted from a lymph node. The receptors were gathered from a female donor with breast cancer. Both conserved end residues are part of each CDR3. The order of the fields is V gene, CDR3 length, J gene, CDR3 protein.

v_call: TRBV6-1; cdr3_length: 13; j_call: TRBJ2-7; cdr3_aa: CASLRQGDDEQYF
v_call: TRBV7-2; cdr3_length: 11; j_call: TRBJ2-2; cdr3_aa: CASSPSGELFF
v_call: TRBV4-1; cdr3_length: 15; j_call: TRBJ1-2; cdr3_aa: CASSQLTAGFYGYTF
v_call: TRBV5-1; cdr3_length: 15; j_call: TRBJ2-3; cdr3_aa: CASSLLAGGTDTQYF
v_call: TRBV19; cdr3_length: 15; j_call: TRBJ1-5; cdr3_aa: CASSRQGADNQPQHF
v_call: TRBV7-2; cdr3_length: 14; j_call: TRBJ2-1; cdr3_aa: CASSFRDSYNEQFF
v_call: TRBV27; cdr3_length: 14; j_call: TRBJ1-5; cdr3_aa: CASSLRFSNQPQHF
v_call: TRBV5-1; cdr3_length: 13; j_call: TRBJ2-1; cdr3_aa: CASSFRDRGEQFF
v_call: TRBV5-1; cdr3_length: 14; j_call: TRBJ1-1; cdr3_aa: CASSLGGSRTEAFF
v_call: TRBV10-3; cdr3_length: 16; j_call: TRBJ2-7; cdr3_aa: CAISDLELGSSYVQYF
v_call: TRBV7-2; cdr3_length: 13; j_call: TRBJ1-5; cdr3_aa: CASSLWSGQPQHF
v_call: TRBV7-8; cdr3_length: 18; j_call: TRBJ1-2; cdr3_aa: CASSSARNSMPTGYGYTF
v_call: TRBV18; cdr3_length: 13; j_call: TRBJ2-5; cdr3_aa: CASSPEVQETQYF
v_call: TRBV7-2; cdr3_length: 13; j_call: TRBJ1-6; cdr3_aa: CASSSLNNSPLHF
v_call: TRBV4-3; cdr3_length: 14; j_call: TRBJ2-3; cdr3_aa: CASSQDLASTTQYF
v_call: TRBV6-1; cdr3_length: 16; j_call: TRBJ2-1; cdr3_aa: CASSDVGLPIANEQFF
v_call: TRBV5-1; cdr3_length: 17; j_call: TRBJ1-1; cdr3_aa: CASSLVMGSGGTTEAFF
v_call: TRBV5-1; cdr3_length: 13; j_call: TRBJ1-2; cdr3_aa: CASSLGADDGYTF
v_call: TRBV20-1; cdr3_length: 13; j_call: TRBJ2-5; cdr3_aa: CSATRRGQETQYF
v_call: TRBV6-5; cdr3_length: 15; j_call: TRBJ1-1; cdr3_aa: CASSYFRGRSTEAFF
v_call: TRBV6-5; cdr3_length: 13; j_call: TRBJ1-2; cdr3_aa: CASRKRQGGGYTF
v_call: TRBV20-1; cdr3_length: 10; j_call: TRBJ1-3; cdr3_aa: CSDSGNTIYF
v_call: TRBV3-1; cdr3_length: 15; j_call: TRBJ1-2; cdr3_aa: CASSQDSQGRYGYTF
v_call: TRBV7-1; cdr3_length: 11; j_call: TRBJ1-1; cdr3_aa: CASSSLTEAFF
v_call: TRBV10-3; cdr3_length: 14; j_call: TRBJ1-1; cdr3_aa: CAISRTGSITEAFF
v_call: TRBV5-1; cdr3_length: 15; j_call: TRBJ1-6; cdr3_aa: CASSLWGSEGSPLHF
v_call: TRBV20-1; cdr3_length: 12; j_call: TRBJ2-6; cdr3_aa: CSASPGANVLTF
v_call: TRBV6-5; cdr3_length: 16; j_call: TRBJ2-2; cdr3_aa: CASRHTGTGGPGELFF
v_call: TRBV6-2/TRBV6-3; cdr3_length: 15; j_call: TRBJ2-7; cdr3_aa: CASSYDVGGSYEQYF
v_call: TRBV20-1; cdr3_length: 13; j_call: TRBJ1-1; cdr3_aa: CSGAGNLGTEAFF
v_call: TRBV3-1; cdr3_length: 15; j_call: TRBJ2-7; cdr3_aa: CASSQDAQGWGEQYF
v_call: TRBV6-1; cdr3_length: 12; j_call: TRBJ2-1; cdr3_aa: CASSERGNEQFF
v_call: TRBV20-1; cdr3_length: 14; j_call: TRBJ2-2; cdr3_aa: CSAPIHANTGELFF
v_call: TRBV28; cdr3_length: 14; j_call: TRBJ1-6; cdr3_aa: CASSPPGYNSPLHF
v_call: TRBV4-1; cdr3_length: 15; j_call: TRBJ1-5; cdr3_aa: CASSQARGQRQPQHF
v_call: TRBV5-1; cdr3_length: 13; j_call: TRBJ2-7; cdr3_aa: CASSLDSPRTRYF
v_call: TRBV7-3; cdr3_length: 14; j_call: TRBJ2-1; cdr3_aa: CASSLGDQYNEQFF
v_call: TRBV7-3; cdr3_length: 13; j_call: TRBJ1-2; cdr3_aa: CASSRTSDGGYTF
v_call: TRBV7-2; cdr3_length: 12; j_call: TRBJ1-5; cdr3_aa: CASSAVGQPQHF
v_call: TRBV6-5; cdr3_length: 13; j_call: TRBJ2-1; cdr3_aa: CASRQSSYNEQFF
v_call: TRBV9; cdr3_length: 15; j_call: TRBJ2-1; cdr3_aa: CASSVGDYSYNEQFF
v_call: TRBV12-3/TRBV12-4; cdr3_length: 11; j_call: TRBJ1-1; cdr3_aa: CASSFWGEAFF
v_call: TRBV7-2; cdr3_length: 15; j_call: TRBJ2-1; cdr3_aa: CASSLTGFKYNEQSF
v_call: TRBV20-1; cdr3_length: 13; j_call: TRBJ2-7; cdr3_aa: CSATTGSSAEQYF
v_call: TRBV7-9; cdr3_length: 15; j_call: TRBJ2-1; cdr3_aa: CASSLIWRGRNEQFF
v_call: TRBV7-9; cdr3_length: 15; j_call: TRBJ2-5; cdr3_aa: CASSRRRTGEETQYF
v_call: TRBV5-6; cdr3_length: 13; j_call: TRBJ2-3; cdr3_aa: CASSPQTGVPQYF
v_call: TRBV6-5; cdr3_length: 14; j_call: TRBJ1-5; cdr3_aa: CASGRSGVDQPQHF
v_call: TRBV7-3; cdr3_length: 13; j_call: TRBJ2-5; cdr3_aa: CASSLQIKETQYF